The 20 T cell receptor beta chains below all came from one sample that was sequenced in a study of T cells in Graves' hyperthyroidism and ophthalmopathy (dated by TCRdb to about 2019). Libraries were prepared through multiplex PCR. TCRdb lists the instrument as Illumina HiSeq 2000. The TCR beta CDR3 regions were amplified from the RNA transcripts. The TCR CDR3 was subjected to a first round of RT-PCR using the HTBI primer set and the Qiagen OneStep RT-PCR kit. TCRdb itself trimmed the public reads at Q25 with fastp, ran MiXCR and retained productive beta chains. Every CDR3 protein is listed once, alongside the most common genes and DNA of its rows. Present in this sample are 640,000 or so distinct CDR3 sequences, 14% of which were seen just once. The ten largest clonotypes hold around 7% of the sample. The sample was blood. These receptor sequences come from a woman under 30 with Graves' ophthalmopathy.

Details on this clonotype: A much larger clone lies a single base off, so this may be a read error. This chain connects TRBV2 to TRBJ1-4, with 10 bases matching TRBD1. The CDR3 extends over 17 amino acids. Germline loops: CDR1 SNHLY, CDR2 FYNNEI. The CDR3 bases are TGTGCCAGCAGTGAGGGGGACAGGGGAACAACTAATGAAAATCTGTTTTTT. This codes for CASSEGDRGTTNENLFF.

This clonotype has just a few counts. The chain recombines TRBV27 with TRBJ1-5, with TRBD1 matching 9 bases. The CDR3 extends over 20 amino acids. Trimming removed 5 bases from V and 0 bases from J; junction bases left unmatched: 17. Germline CDR1 reads MNHEY; CDR2 reads SMNVEV (reference sequence). CDR3 sequence reads: CASSLPHTGGVIDSNQPQHF. In DNA, the CDR3 is TGTGCCAGCAGTCTGCCACACACAGGGGGCGTGATAGATAGCAATCAGCCCCAGCATTTT.

This clonotype was seen many times. The J gene is TRBJ2-2, the V gene TRBV27, with D uncertain. Trimming removed 3 bases from V and 8 bases from J, with 10 bases in between. The CDR3 has 13 residues. Germline values: CDR1 MNHEY, CDR2 SMNVEV (reference sequence). CDR3 bases: TGTGCCAGCAGTTTCAACCCACAAGGGGAGCTGTTTTTT. Its protein is CASSFNPQGELFF.

About this clonotype itself: Since a much larger clone is just one base distant, this may be a read error. This chain uses TRBV9 with TRBJ2-1, with D uncertain. The germline V gene encodes CDR1 SGDLS and CDR2 YYNGEE. The CDR3 covers 15 residues. CDR3 residues: CASGVDASSYNEQFF. The CDR3 coding sequence is TGTGCCAGCGGCGTAGACGCTAGCTCCTACAATGAGCAGTTCTTC.

This clonotype was seen repeatedly, ten times or more. Here the CDR3 DNA reads TGTGCCAGCAGTTTCAGGCCCGGATCCCAGTACTTC. Its protein is CASSFRPGSQYF. V is TRBV28 and J is TRBJ2-5; D not resolved. The CDR3 is 12 residues long. Germline CDR1 MDHEN, CDR2 SYDVKM. V dropped 3 bases and J dropped 9 bases, with 11 bases sitting between them. Combining the CDR3 with reference TRBV28 and TRBJ2-5 gives the whole variable domain DVKVTQSSRYLVKRTGEKVFLECVQDMDHENMFWYRQDPGLGLRLIYFSYDVKMKEKGDIPEGYSVSREKKERFSLILESASTNQTSMYLCASSFRPGSQYFGPGTRLLVL.

The V call is TRBV5-1, the J call TRBJ2-1; tentative D call: TRBD2 (6 bases). CDR3 length: 14 amino acids. The V end was cut by 7 bases, the J end by 0 bases, with 11 bases between. Germline CDR1 SGHRS, CDR2 YFSETQ. The CDR3 DNA is TGCGCCAGCGGAGGGGTAGCCTCCTACAATGAGCAGTTCTTC. Translated: CASGGVASYNEQFF.

This clonotype appeared many times. The CDR3 sequence: CASSPPRGPHQQYF. CDR3 DNA: TGTGCCAGCTCACCACCCCGGGGGCCACATCAGCAGTACTTC. The chain employs TRBV18 and TRBJ2-7, with D tentatively TRBD1 or TRBD2 (6 bases each). With 0 bases removed from V and 8 bases from J, the gap between germline ends came to 14 bases. The CDR3 spans 14 residues. CDR1 is KGHSH, CDR2 LQKENI, per germline.

This clonotype occurred a few times. The chain recombines TRBV27 with TRBJ2-6; no firm D call. Germline values: CDR1 MNHEY, CDR2 SMNVEV (reference sequence). With 7 bases removed from V and 0 bases from J, the gap between germline ends came to 10 bases. The CDR3 sequence is 15 residues long. CDR3 coding DNA: TGTGCCAGCACCTTCTCCGGCTCTGGGGCCAACGTCCTGACTTTC. Its translation: CASTFSGSGANVLTF.

At least ten counts were recorded for this clonotype. The gene calls are TRBV27 and TRBJ2-7; 9 nucleotides match TRBD2. V lost 3 bases to trimming and J lost 7 bases; unmatched junction nucleotides: 13. Germline V gene lookup returns CDR1 MNHEY and CDR2 SMNVEV (reference sequence). CDR3 length equals 16 residues. DNA for the CDR3: TGTGCCAGCAGTTTTTCCCCAGTAGCGGGAGTAGGAGAGCAGTACTTC. Protein product: CASSFSPVAGVGEQYF.

Comments on this clonotype: This may be a read error: a much more frequent sequence differs by one nucleotide. The chain carries TRBV9 and TRBJ2-1, with TRBD2 matching over 12 bases. The V gene's germline CDR1 is SGDLS and CDR2 YYNGEE. V shed 5 bases and J 10 bases; nucleotides not matched to a gene: 7. There are 14 residues in the CDR3. CDR3 DNA: TGTGCCAGCAGGTCTGCACTAGCGGGAGGAGAGCAGTTCTTC. Protein sequence: CASRSALAGGEQFF.

In this sample, this clonotype turned up many times. The rearrangement links TRBV20-1 to TRBJ2-1; 7 nucleotides align to TRBD2. After removal of 0 bases from V and 4 bases from J, the junction contained 6 bases not matched to a gene. Germline loops: CDR1 DFQATT, CDR2 SNEGSKA (reference sequence). The CDR3 runs to 15 residues. The CDR3 DNA reads as TGCAGTGCTAGAGATCGGGCTAGCGGTTACAATGAGCAGTTCTTC. As protein: CSARDRASGYNEQFF.

This clonotype was counted a few times. This chain connects TRBV19 to TRBJ2-2, with TRBD1 matching 8 bases. From germline, CDR1 is LNHDA and CDR2 SQIVND (reference sequence). V dropped 5 bases and J dropped 6; count of bases not matched to a gene: 5. The CDR3 covers 14 residues. CDR3 region: CASSWRQGPGELFF. In nucleotides, the CDR3 is TGTGCCAGTAGTTGGCGACAGGGGCCCGGGGAGCTGTTTTTT.

In its sample, this clonotype was seen a few times. The gene calls are TRBV28 and TRBJ2-7, with 8 bases that match TRBD1. This CDR3 spans 13 amino acids. CDR1 is MDHEN and CDR2 is SYDVKM in the germline V gene. After removal of 6 bases from V and 11 bases from J, the junction contained 12 bases not matched to a gene. CDR3: CASRQRDRPGKYF. The CDR3 DNA sequence: TGTGCCAGCAGGCAGAGGGACAGGCCGGGGAAGTACTTC.

The rearrangement links TRBV5-1 to TRBJ2-7; D not resolved. V shed 4 bases and J shed 1 base, with 12 bases lying between them. CDR1 and CDR2 (germline): SGHRS, YFSETQ. The CDR3 spans 14 residues. The CDR3 spells CASSPLLTSYEQYF. CDR3 coding DNA: TGCGCCAGCAGCCCCCTCTTAACGTCCTACGAGCAGTACTTC.

This clonotype was picked up many times. The chain is built from TRBV11-3 and TRBJ1-2; 7 bases are shared with TRBD1. After removal of 5 bases from V and 4 bases from J, the junction contained 7 bases not matched to a gene. The CDR3 runs to 14 residues. From germline, CDR1 is SGHNT and CDR2 YENEEA. The DNA of the CDR3 is TGTGCCAGCAGCCCCGACCGACAGGGCTATGGCTACACCTTC. Protein product: CASSPDRQGYGYTF.

Remarks on this clonotype: At one boundary the junction diverges from the germline segment, which might be a read error. The gene calls are TRBV4-1 and TRBJ2-2; D might be TRBD1 or TRBD2, each matching 5 bases. CDR1 and CDR2 from the germline V gene are MGHRA and YSYEKL. This CDR3 has 14 amino acids. In DNA, the CDR3 is TGCGCCAGCAGCCAAGCGCGTGGGGCCGGGGAGCTGCTTTTT. Its translation is CASSQARGAGELLF.

This clonotype has a count of ten or more. The gene calls are TRBV12-3 or TRBV12-4 and TRBJ2-1; 10 bases agree with TRBD1. The CDR3 consists of 23 residues. The V and J ends lost 2 bases and 0 bases, in that order; junction bases with no gene match: 22. The CDR3 protein is CASSLSRKWGTGVTGTSYNEQFF. The CDR3 DNA is TGTGCCAGCAGTTTATCGAGGAAATGGGGGACAGGGGTTACGGGGACCTCCTACAATGAGCAGTTCTTC.

In its sample, this clonotype was seen many times. The rearrangement joins TRBV28 to TRBJ2-7, with TRBD2 matching 9 bases. The CDR3 consists of 14 residues. V gave up 7 bases and J gave up 1 base; unmatched junction bases: 5. The V gene's germline CDR1 is MDHEN and CDR2 SYDVKM. DNA of the CDR3: TGTGCCAGCACCCCCGGACTAGCGTCCTACGAGCAGTACTTC. Its protein is CASTPGLASYEQYF.

This clonotype has only a few counts. A much bigger clone sits one base away, suggesting this may be a read error. The chain combines TRBV7-2 with TRBJ2-7; TRBD2 matches 9 bases. There are 15 residues in the CDR3. Trimming cost V 4 bases and J 4 bases; bases outside gene matches: 8. Germline CDR1 SGHTA, CDR2 FQGNSA. CDR3 sequence: CASSSRAGGSYEQYF. In DNA form, the CDR3 reads TGTGCCAGCAGCTCGAGAGCGGGAGGATCATACGAGCAGTACTTC.

In this sample, this clonotype turned up many times. The chain uses TRBV11-3 and TRBJ2-7; D may be TRBD1 (5 bases). Trimming stripped 4 bases from V and 7 bases from J, with 20 bases between. This CDR3 comprises 15 residues. Germline V gives CDR1 SGHNT, CDR2 YENEEA. The CDR3 loop reads CASSYGAGPIPEQYF. The CDR3 DNA reads TGTGCCAGCAGCTATGGGGCTGGGCCTATTCCGGAGCAGTACTTC.